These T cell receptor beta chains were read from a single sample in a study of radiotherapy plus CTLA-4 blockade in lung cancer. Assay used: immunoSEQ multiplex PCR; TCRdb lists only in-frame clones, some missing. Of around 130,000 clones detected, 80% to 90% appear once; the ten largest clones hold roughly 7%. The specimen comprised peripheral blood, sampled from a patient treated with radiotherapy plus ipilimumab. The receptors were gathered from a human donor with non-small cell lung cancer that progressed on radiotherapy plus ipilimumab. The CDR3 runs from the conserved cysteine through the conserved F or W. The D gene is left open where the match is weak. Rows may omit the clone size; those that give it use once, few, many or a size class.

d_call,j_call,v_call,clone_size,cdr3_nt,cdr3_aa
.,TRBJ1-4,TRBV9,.,TGTGCCAGCAGCGAAGGCAGGGCGAATGAAAAACTGTTTTTT,CASSEGRANEKLFF
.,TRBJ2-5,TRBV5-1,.,TGCGCCAGCAAAGACAGACCCGGGGAGACCCAGTACTTC,CASKDRPGETQYF
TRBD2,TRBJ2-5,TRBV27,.,TGTGCCAGCTCCCCCTGGGGAGTAGCGGGAGAGTTAGAGCAGTACTTC,CASSPWGVAGELEQYF
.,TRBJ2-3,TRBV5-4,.,TGTGCCACCAAGCGGAGCTTCGTTGATACGCAGTATTTT,CATKRSFVDTQYF
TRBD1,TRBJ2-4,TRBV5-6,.,TGTGCCAGCAGCTTGCCCACAGGGGGCCTTTCGGACATTCAGTACTTC,CASSLPTGGLSDIQYF
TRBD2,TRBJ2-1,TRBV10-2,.,TGCGCCAGCACCATTCAAATACTAGCGGGAGGGAATGAGCAGTTCTTC,CASTIQILAGGNEQFF
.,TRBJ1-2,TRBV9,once,TGTGCCAGCAGCGTAGCGGGAGGTTTAGGCGGCACCTATGGCTACACCTTC,CASSVAGGLGGTYGYTF
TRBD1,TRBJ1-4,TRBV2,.,TGTGCCAGCAGGACGATGACAGGGTCTGGTGAAAAACTGTTTTTT,CASRTMTGSGEKLFF
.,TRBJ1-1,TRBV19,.,TGTGCCAGTAGTAAGGCCACGGCTTGGACTGAAGCTTTCTTT,CASSKATAWTEAFF
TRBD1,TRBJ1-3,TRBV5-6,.,TGTGCCAGCAGCTTGGCCCCTACAGGGGTTGGCACCATATATTTT,CASSLAPTGVGTIYF
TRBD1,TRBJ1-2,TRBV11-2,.,TGTGCCAGCAGCTCCACACCGGGACAGGGTATAGGTTACACCTTC,CASSSTPGQGIGYTF
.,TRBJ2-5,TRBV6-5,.,TGTGCCAGCAGTTACTCGGCTGGGGAGACCCAGTACTTC,CASSYSAGETQYF
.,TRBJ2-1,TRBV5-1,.,TGCGCCAGCAGCTTGGGACTGTCTAGAGATGAGCAGTTCTTC,CASSLGLSRDEQFF
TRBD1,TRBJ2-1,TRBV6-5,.,TGTGCCAACCAGGGACAGGGAATTTTCGATGAGCAGTTCTTC,CANQGQGIFDEQFF
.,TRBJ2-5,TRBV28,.,TGTGCCAGCAGTGCGGGACTGCCCGTAACCCAGTACTTC,CASSAGLPVTQYF
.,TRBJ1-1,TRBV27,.,TGTGCCAGCAGTTCGCTCGACAGGGAAGCTTTCTTT,CASSSLDREAFF
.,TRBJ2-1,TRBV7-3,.,TGTGCCAGCAGCCCGTTTGGTTCCTACAATGAGCAGTTCTTC,CASSPFGSYNEQFF
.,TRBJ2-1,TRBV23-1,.,TGCGCCAGCAGCCCAAACGCTAAGAGGGGGGAGCAGTTCTTC,CASSPNAKRGEQFF
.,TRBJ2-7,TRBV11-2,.,TGTGCCAGCAGCTTATTTTCTTCACCGACCTCCTACGAGCAGTACTTC,CASSLFSSPTSYEQYF
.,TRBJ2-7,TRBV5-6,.,TGTGCCAGCAGCTTGGAGGGGAGCCCCTACGAGCAGTACTTC,CASSLEGSPYEQYF
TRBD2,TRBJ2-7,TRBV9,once,TGTGCCAGCAGCGTAGATTGGGCGGGAGGATACGAGCAGTACTTC,CASSVDWAGGYEQYF
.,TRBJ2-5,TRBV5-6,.,TGTGCCAGCAGCTTGGACACTAACCAAGAGACCCAGTACTTC,CASSLDTNQETQYF
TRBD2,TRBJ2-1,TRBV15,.,TGTGCCACCTGGCTAGCGGGAGGGGTTGGATACAATGAGCAGTTCTTC,CATWLAGGVGYNEQFF
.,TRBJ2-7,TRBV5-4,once,TGTGCCAGCAGCCCAGAGATTCTTACCTACGAGCAGTACTTC,CASSPEILTYEQYF
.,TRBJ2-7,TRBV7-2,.,TGTGCCAGCAGCTTAGATCTTAGCGGCTACGAGCAGTACTTC,CASSLDLSGYEQYF
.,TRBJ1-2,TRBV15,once,TGTGCCACCAGCACCTGGACCCTAAGGGACTATGGCTACACCTTC,CATSTWTLRDYGYTF
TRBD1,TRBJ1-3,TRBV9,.,TGTGCCAGCAGCGACGTGGGACAGGGGGCGGGAAACACCATATATTTT,CASSDVGQGAGNTIYF
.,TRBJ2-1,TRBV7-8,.,TGTGCCAGCAGCTTAGTGGGCGGACTTGGCAATGAGCAGTTCTTC,CASSLVGGLGNEQFF
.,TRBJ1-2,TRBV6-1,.,TGTGCCAGCAGTGAAGCGACGATGGGACGGGACTCCGGCACCTTC,CASSEATMGRDSGTF
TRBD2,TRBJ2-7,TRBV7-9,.,TGTGCCAGCAGCGTTGGACTAGTGTCCTACGAGCAGTACTTC,CASSVGLVSYEQYF
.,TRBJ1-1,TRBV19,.,TGTGCCAGTAGTATAGATCTGGGGGCAGTTATGAACACTGAAGCTTTCTTT,CASSIDLGAVMNTEAFF
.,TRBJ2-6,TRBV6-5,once,TGTGCCAGCAAGGGGTTCGGCTCTGGGGCCAACGTCCTGACTTTC,CASKGFGSGANVLTF
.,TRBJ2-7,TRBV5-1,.,TGCGCCAGCAGCTTGGTAGAACCCGCCGGCGAGCAGTACTTC,CASSLVEPAGEQYF
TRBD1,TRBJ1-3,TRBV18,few,TGTGCCAGCTCATCCCCGACAGGGCTTCAGAACACCATATATTTT,CASSSPTGLQNTIYF
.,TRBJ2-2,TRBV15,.,TGTGCCACCAGCAGCGGGGGCGGGGCGGGAGTGGGAACCGGGGAGCTGTTTTTT,CATSSGGGAGVGTGELFF
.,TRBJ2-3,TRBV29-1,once,TGCAGCGTCGCCGCTCGCCGCCAGGGAGATACGCAGTATTTT,CSVAARRQGDTQYF
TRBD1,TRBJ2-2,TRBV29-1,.,TGCAGCGTGGACAGGGGAGGCACCGGGGAGCTGTTTTTT,CSVDRGGTGELFF
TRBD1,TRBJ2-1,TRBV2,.,TGTGCCAGCAAAGGCAGGGGGCTGGTTGAGCAGTTCTTC,CASKGRGLVEQFF
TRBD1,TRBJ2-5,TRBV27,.,TGTGCCAGCAGTTTATTAGGACAGGGGTCGGAGACCCAGTACTTC,CASSLLGQGSETQYF
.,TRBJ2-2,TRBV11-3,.,TGTGCCAGCAGCTTAGGGTGGGAGGAAGGCGGGGAGCTGTTTTTT,CASSLGWEEGGELFF
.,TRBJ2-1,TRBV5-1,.,TGCGCCAGCCGACCTTCGACAGACTACAATGAGCAGTTCTTC,CASRPSTDYNEQFF
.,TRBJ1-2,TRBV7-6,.,TGTGCCAGCAGCGACGGAGGTTATGGCTACACCTTC,CASSDGGYGYTF
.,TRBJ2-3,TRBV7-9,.,TGTGCCAGCAGCTTGGGGGAAATAAGGACAGATACGCAGTATTTT,CASSLGEIRTDTQYF
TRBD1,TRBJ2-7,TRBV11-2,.,TGTGCCAGCAGCGCCACGACAGGGGTGATTCCCTACGAGCAGTACTTC,CASSATTGVIPYEQYF
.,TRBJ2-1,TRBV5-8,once,TGTGCCAGCAGCTTGGCCTTTCACAATGAGCAGTTCTTC,CASSLAFHNEQFF
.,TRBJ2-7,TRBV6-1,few,TGTGCCAGCAGCCTCCACGAGCAGTACTTC,CASSLHEQYF
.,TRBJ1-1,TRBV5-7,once,TGTGCCAGCAGCTTGCTCTGGGACGGAATCGTAGGGAACACTGAAGCTTTCTTT,CASSLLWDGIVGNTEAFF
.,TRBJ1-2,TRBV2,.,TGTGCCAGCAGTGAAAAAGGGATCTATGGCTACACCTTC,CASSEKGIYGYTF
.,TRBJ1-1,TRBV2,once,TGTGCCAGCAGTGAAGGGCCATACACTGAAGCTTTCTTT,CASSEGPYTEAFF
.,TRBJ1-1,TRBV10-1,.,TGCGCCAGCAGTGGGACGGTGAACACTGAAGCTTTCTTT,CASSGTVNTEAFF
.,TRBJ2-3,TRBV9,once,TGTGCCAGCAGCGTAACTAGTGGCACAGATACGCAGTATTTT,CASSVTSGTDTQYF
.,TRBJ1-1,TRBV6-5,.,TGTGCCAGCAGGGTCGTCGGAGGTGCTGCTTTCTTT,CASRVVGGAAFF